This TCR beta chain was recovered during a study of Graves' ophthalmopathy and Graves' hyperthyroidism. V was cut by 6 bases and J by 7 bases, with 12 bases left in between. This CDR3 contains 12 residues. Germline V gene lookup returns CDR1 DFQATT and CDR2 SNEGSKA (reference sequence). This clonotype appeared a few times. Scientists amplified the TCR beta CDR3 regions from RNA transcripts. HTBI primers were used in a first-round RT-PCR, which preceded a second-round multiplex PCR. TCRdb used MiXCR to reprocess the multiplex PCR reads, holding one entry per CDR3 protein. This sample has around 1,000,000 distinct CDR3 sequences; less than 45% occur once, and the top ten carry 11%.

The sequencing input was peripheral blood or thyroid tissue (not recorded which). This TCR came from an adult man with Graves' hyperthyroidism. The J gene is TRBJ2-2, the V gene TRBV20-1; D ambiguous. CDR3 in amino acids: CSASLEIGELFF. The CDR3 region has the DNA TGCAGTGCAAGTCTAGAGATCGGGGAGCTGTTTTTT.